The present entry profiles one TCR beta chain with its context. Profiled with immunoSEQ multiplex PCR; TCRdb holds only in-frame clones, not every one. This table holds about 480,000 clones, nearly 90% found once. This record belongs to a study of blood T cell repertoires in COVID-19. The CDR3 runs 20 residues. The ends lost 1 base at V and 2 bases at J; junction bases unmatched: 11. The germline V gene has CDR1 SGHVS and CDR2 FNYEAQ. This clonotype originated in a man between 18 and 35 years old with COVID-19, enrolled during active disease. V is TRBV7-6 and J is TRBJ2-3, with 14 bases lining up with TRBD2. Material: peripheral blood. CDR3 region: CASSLVTSGRAGGITDTQYF. Here the CDR3 DNA reads TGTGCCAGCAGCTTAGTGACTAGCGGGAGGGCCGGTGGGATCACAGATACGCAGTATTTT.